Included here is one T cell receptor beta chain sequence, with context. This sample is drawn from a study of blood T cell repertoires in COVID-19. Categorization into cohorts depended on clinical history that participants reported. The junction had 5 bases not matched to a gene; V was cut back by 1 base and J by 4 bases. This CDR3 spans 17 amino acids. Per germline, CDR1 SEHNR and CDR2 FQNEAQ (reference sequence). Methods used by the authors: Reference gene primer amplification yielded estimated nucleated cell counts. TCRdb keeps only in-frame clones here, not all; method: immunoSEQ multiplex PCR. That table is the source of V, J and clone size, and D and trimming were worked out from the DNA. The profile shows some 300,000 clones, 89% of them singletons.

The material sequenced was PBMCs or T cells enriched from blood (not recorded which). The chain joins TRBV7-9 to TRBJ2-5; TRBD2 aligns across 14 bases. The TCR comes from a woman aged 30 to 39 who had recovered from COVID-19. The CDR3 DNA reads as TGTGCCAGCAGCTTAGAAGGGACTAGCGGGAGCACAGAGACCCAGTACTTC. It encodes CASSLEGTSGSTETQYF.